This T cell receptor beta chain originates from a study of blood T cells in healthy people across ages. PBMCs, at least 6 million per sample, were isolated. The CDR3 runs 14 residues. Germline CDR1 ENHRY, CDR2 SYGVKD. V was cut by 0 bases and J by 8 bases, with 10 bases left in between. Together with a sample-barcoded 5' primer, a J-beta primer mix was included in a second PCR lasting roughly 6 to 12 cycles. TCRdb analysed the 5' RACE reads with MiXCR anew, one entry per CDR3 protein. The sample has around 1.7 million distinct CDR3 sequences, 28% seen once. Source material: blood. The chain combines TRBV10-3 with TRBJ2-2; D may match TRBD1 or TRBD2 (5 bases each). This receptor was identified in a woman aged 25 to 39 in good health. Here the CDR3 reads CAISESGEEGELFF. The DNA of the CDR3 is TGTGCCATCAGTGAGTCGGGGGAAGAAGGGGAGCTGTTTTTT.